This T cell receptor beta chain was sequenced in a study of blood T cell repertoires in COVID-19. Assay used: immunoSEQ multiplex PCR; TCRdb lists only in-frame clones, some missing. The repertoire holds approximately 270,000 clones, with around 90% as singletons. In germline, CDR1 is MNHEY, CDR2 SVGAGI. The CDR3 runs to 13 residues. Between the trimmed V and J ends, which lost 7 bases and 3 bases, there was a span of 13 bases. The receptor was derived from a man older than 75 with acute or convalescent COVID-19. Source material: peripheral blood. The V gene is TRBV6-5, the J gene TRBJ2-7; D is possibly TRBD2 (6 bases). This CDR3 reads CASTRGTRYEQYF. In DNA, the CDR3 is TGTGCCAGCACGAGAGGGACTCGCTACGAGCAGTACTTC.